This TCR beta chain was captured by sequencing in a study of cytomegalovirus exposure and HLA in healthy donors. A remark on this clone: Its antigen is unknown.

PCR was performed using 60 Vbeta and 13 Jbeta primers. Only in-frame clones appear in the TCRdb table, and some are missing; sequencing was by immunoSEQ multiplex PCR. The sample lists some 160,000 clones, approximately 80% occurring once. Broader study findings: Serostatus for CMV was the only available immune exposure information.

This CDR3 is 16 amino acids long. Germline V lookup: CDR1 MGHRA, CDR2 YSYEKL. After removal of 3 bases from V and 1 base from J, the junction contained 4 bases not matched to a gene. Sequencing input: PBMCs. The source of this sequence is a male donor in good health and CMV-seropositive. The rearrangement links TRBV4-1 to TRBJ2-3; 10 bases align to TRBD2. In DNA, the CDR3 is TGCGCCAGCAGCCATCTAGCGGGAGATGGCACAGATACGCAGTATTTT. Its translation is CASSHLAGDGTDTQYF.